A single sample is the source of the 32 T cell receptor beta chains below, sequenced in a study of blood T cell repertoires in COVID-19. The method was immunoSEQ multiplex PCR; TCRdb's version includes in-frame clones alone and lacks a portion of them. The table shows around 170,000 clones, with under 90% occurring only once. Sequences were obtained from peripheral blood. The source of these receptors is a man aged 25 to 45 with active or convalescent COVID-19.

The table lists this clone with a count of one. J is TRBJ1-5 and V is TRBV19; perhaps TRBD1 as D (6 bases). CDR3 size: 15 residues. V was cut by 9 bases and J by 1 base, with 16 bases left in between. Germline CDR1 LNHDA, CDR2 SQIVND (reference sequence). The CDR3 loop reads CASRDRHVSNQPQHF. The DNA for the CDR3 is TGTGCCAGCAGAGACAGGCACGTCAGCAATCAGCCCCAGCATTTT. The whole variable domain, remainder taken from reference TRBV19 and TRBJ1-5, is DGGITQSPKYLFRKEGQNVTLSCEQNLNHDAMYWYRQDPGQGLRLIYYSQIVNDFQKGDIAEGYSVSREKKESFPLTVTSAQKNPTAFYLCASRDRHVSNQPQHFGDGTRLSIL.

The table lists this clone with a count of one. J is TRBJ2-1 and V is TRBV6-5; 9 bases match TRBD1. CDR1 MNHEY and CDR2 SVGAGI come from the germline V gene. J gave up 4 bases and V 8 bases, and 6 bases lay outside the gene matches. The CDR3 extends over 14 amino acids. CDR3 in DNA: TGTGCCAGCCGGACAGGGGAGAATTACAATGAGCAGTTCTTC. Translating it yields CASRTGENYNEQFF.

The CDR3 spells CASSSGTMHFF. CDR3 bases: TGTGCCAGCAGCTCCGGGACTATGCATTTCTTC. The V and J genes are TRBV3-1 (or the pseudogene TRBV3-2) and TRBJ2-1; 7 bases are a match to TRBD2. CDR3 size: 11 residues. Germline CDR1 is LGHDT and CDR2 is YNNKEL (reference sequence). The trim removed 5 bases at V and 16 bases at J, leaving 8 bases unmatched.

In this sample, this clone turned up many times. The chain joins TRBV2 to TRBJ2-2; 8 bases line up with TRBD2. This CDR3 comprises 14 residues. The J segment lost 1 base and the V segment lost 8 bases, leaving 3 bases of the junction unmatched. The germline V gene encodes CDR1 SNHLY and CDR2 FYNNEI. CDR3 in amino acids: CASGAGGNTGELFF. For the CDR3, the DNA is TGTGCCAGCGGGGCGGGAGGGAACACCGGGGAGCTGTTTTTT.

The CDR3 region is CASSPRGQGNTEAFF. CDR3 coding DNA: TGTGCCAGCAGTCCCAGGGGGCAGGGGAACACTGAAGCTTTCTTT. This sequence joins TRBV6-4 and TRBJ1-1; the match to TRBD1 covers 8 bases. The CDR3 is 15 residues long. Trimming cost V 5 bases and J 1 base; bases outside gene matches: 6. In germline, CDR1 is MRHNA, CDR2 SNTAGT.

J is TRBJ1-1 and V is TRBV27, with TRBD1 matching 9 bases. The ends lost 7 bases at V and 4 bases at J; junction bases unmatched: 7. This CDR3 comprises 14 residues. Germline-derived CDR1 and CDR2 are MNHEY and SMNVEV (reference sequence). The CDR3 nucleotides are TGTGCCAGCAATCAGGACAGGGGAGGCACTGAAGCTTTCTTT. It translates to CASNQDRGGTEAFF.

The chain employs TRBV30 and TRBJ2-1, with D perhaps TRBD2 (6 bases). The CDR3 is 16 residues long. V gave up 0 bases and J gave up 5 bases, with 17 bases separating them. Germline CDR1 GTSNPN, CDR2 SVGIG (reference sequence). DNA of the CDR3: TGTGCCTGGAGTGTACCTGGTCTAGCGTTGAACAATGAGCAGTTCTTC. Translated: CAWSVPGLALNNEQFF.

This clone was seen once. This sequence joins TRBV7-2 and TRBJ2-7; D is perhaps TRBD2 (6 bases). Trimming shortened V by 2 bases and J by 2 bases, and 16 bases separated the two germline ends. Germline V CDR1 and CDR2: SGHTA, FQGNSA. CDR3 length: 16 amino acids. The CDR3 loop is CASSLSVGRDPYEQYF. The CDR3 DNA is TGTGCCAGCAGCTTATCCGTTGGGCGGGACCCCTACGAGCAGTACTTC.

Regarding this clone: An end of the junction does not agree with germline; a read error may underlie this. This chain connects TRBV6-1 to TRBJ2-7; 9 bases match TRBD2. The CDR3 runs 12 residues. Germline lookup yields CDR1 MNHNS and CDR2 SASEGT. This chain's CDR3 is CASSEVAGVKPF. As DNA, the CDR3 is TGTGCCAGCAGTGAAGTAGCGGGAGTTAAGCCCTTC.

This clone appeared a few times. This sequence joins TRBV4-3 and TRBJ2-3, with 7 bases fitting TRBD2. The V gene's germline CDR1 is LGHNA and CDR2 YSLEER. Losses at the gene ends were 5 bases for V and 6 bases for J; bases not matched to a gene: 8. This CDR3 is 14 amino acids long. The DNA for the CDR3 is TGCGCCAGCAGCGCGGGGCGGGAGATGGATACGCAGTATTTT. Encoded protein: CASSAGREMDTQYF.

The gene calls are TRBV5-6 and TRBJ2-5, with 12 bases identical to TRBD1. CDR1 is SGHDT and CDR2 is YYEEEE in the germline V gene. The CDR3 is made up of 14 amino acids. The V and J ends lost 4 bases and 5 bases, in that order; junction bases with no gene match: 3. The CDR3 DNA follows: TGTGCCAGCAGCCGGGGACAGGGGGCCGAGACCCAGTACTTC. Residues: CASSRGQGAETQYF.

The chain recombines TRBV6-2 or TRBV6-3 with TRBJ1-5, with 10 bases lining up with TRBD1. With 2 bases clipped from V and 5 bases from J, the junction kept 9 bases outside the gene matches. From germline, CDR1 is MNHEY and CDR2 SVGEGT. The CDR3 consists of 17 residues. The CDR3 DNA reads as TGTGCCAGCAGTTACGAGGACAGGGGGGGATTCCATCAGCCCCAGCATTTT. Translated, it gives CASSYEDRGGFHQPQHF.

For this clone: The same CDR3 can be traced to other DNA sequences in this sample. V usage is TRBV9 and J usage is TRBJ2-2; tentative D call: TRBD1 (6 bases). The CDR3 runs to 14 residues. Trimming cost V 1 base and J 3 bases, with 7 bases left between them. Per germline, CDR1 SGDLS and CDR2 YYNGEE. Here the CDR3 reads CASSVTGYTGELFF. CDR3 coding DNA: TGTGCCAGCAGCGTAACAGGGTACACCGGGGAGCTGTTTTTT.

This chain uses TRBV5-4 with TRBJ2-2, with 7 bases matching TRBD1. V lost 4 bases to trimming and J lost 3 bases; unmatched junction nucleotides: 6. The V gene's germline CDR1 is SGHNT and CDR2 YYREEE (reference sequence). There are 15 residues in the CDR3. Written as DNA, the CDR3 is TGTGCCAGCAGCCCGACAGGGCAATACACCGGGGAGCTGTTTTTT. This sequence encodes CASSPTGQYTGELFF. Full variable domain (remainder filled in from reference TRBV5-4 and TRBJ2-2): ETGVTQSPTHLIKTRGQQVTLRCSSQSGHNTVSWYQQALGQGPQFIFQYYREEENGRGNFPPRFSGLQFPNYSSELNVNALELDDSALYLCASSPTGQYTGELFFGEGSRLTVL.

V and J are TRBV4-1 and TRBJ1-4; D remains ambiguous. V lost 4 bases and J 6 bases, leaving 12 bases between the germline ends. The CDR3 sequence is 14 residues long. Germline lookup yields CDR1 MGHRA and CDR2 YSYEKL. The CDR3 DNA is TGCGCCAGCAGCCGCGTCCCCCTCTATGAAAAACTGTTTTTT. It translates to CASSRVPLYEKLFF.

This clone was detected a few times. The chain uses TRBV18 and TRBJ2-5, with D perhaps matching TRBD2 (6 bases). The CDR3 has 13 residues. Looked up from germline, CDR1 is KGHSH and CDR2 is LQKENI. V lost 6 bases and J lost 4, with 12 bases in between. CDR3 sequence (DNA): TGTGCCAGCTCGCCAGGACTACGAGAGACCCAGTACTTC. This encodes CASSPGLRETQYF. The variable domain in full, completed from reference TRBV18 and TRBJ2-5, reads NAGVMQNPRHLVRRRGQEARLRCSPMKGHSHVYWYRQLPEEGLKFMVYLQKENIIDESGMPKERFSAEFPKEGPSILRIQQVVRGDSAAYFCASSPGLRETQYFGPGTRLLVL.

The rearrangement links TRBV19 to TRBJ1-3, with D unresolved. CDR3 length equals 12 residues. Germline V gene sequence: CDR1 LNHDA, CDR2 SQIVND (reference sequence). With 4 bases removed from V and 8 bases from J, the gap between germline ends came to 9 bases. CDR3 sequence reads: CASSRGRDTIYF. CDR3 nucleotide sequence: TGTGCCAGTAGTAGAGGGCGAGACACCATATATTTT.

V is TRBV5-4 and J is TRBJ2-5; 10 bases are a match to TRBD2. This CDR3 has 14 amino acids. V shed 4 bases, J shed 3 bases, and the junction held 3 bases outside the gene matches. CDR1 and CDR2 (germline): SGHNT, YYREEE (reference sequence). The CDR3, as DNA: TGTGCCAGCAGCGAGGGACTAGCGAAAGAGACCCAGTACTTC. Protein: CASSEGLAKETQYF.

The rearrangement joins TRBV21-1 to TRBJ2-7; the table calls TRBD2, which could not be checked here. TRBV21-1 is tagged as a pseudogene. CDR3 size: 19 residues. The CDR3 nucleotides read TGTGCCAGCAGCAAGGCGGGACTCGATTTCAGGACTGTCTCCTACGAGCAGTACTTC. Translation gives CASSKAGLDFRTVSYEQYF.

The J gene is TRBJ2-7, the V gene TRBV11-3; no clear D gene. V shed 1 base and J shed 3 bases, with 10 bases lying between them. Germline V lookup: CDR1 SGHNT, CDR2 YENEEA. There are 14 residues in the CDR3. The CDR3 DNA follows: TGTGCCAGCAGCTTAGTGGGCGAGATCTACGAGCAGTACTTC. It codes for CASSLVGEIYEQYF.

This clone appeared a few times. The J gene is TRBJ2-5, the V gene TRBV7-6; 15 bases are a match to TRBD2. The CDR3 spans 17 residues. CDR1 SGHVS and CDR2 FNYEAQ come from the germline V gene. Trimming at V came to 5 bases and at J to 7 bases, leaving 11 bases not matched to a gene. The CDR3 is CASSPRTSGGGSGTQYF. CDR3 sequence (DNA): TGTGCCAGCAGCCCGAGGACTAGCGGGGGGGGCTCGGGGACCCAGTACTTC. Variable domain in full (rest from reference TRBV7-6 and TRBJ2-5): GAGVSQSPRYKVTKRGQDVALRCDPISGHVSLYWYRQALGQGPEFLTYFNYEAQQDKSGLPNDRFSAERPEGSISTLTIQRTEQRDSAMYRCASSPRTSGGGSGTQYFGPGTRLLVL.

This rearrangement joins TRBV30 to TRBJ1-1, with D possibly TRBD1 on 5 matching bases. V lost 1 base and J lost 8, with 14 bases in between. CDR1 and CDR2 from the germline V gene are GTSNPN and SVGIG (reference sequence). This CDR3 region has 13 residues. The CDR3 DNA reads TGTGCCTGGAGTGAGGGGACTCCGTGGGAAGCTTTCTTT. It yields the protein CAWSEGTPWEAFF.

The CDR3 sequence: CASSQDLPSLNYGYTF. CDR3 nucleotides: TGTGCCAGCAGCCAAGATCTCCCGTCACTTAACTATGGCTACACCTTC. The J gene is TRBJ1-2, the V gene TRBV4-2; the D is unclear. The CDR3 length is 16 residues. V shed 0 bases and J shed 1 base, with 12 bases lying between them. Germline CDR1 is LGHNA and CDR2 is YNFKEQ.

A remark on this clone: An end of the junction differs from the germline gene, which may be a read error. CDR3 coding DNA: TGTGCCAGCACTTTAGCGGGCCGGTTGGGTTTT. Its protein product is CASTLAGRLGF. The chain carries TRBV6-5 and TRBJ2-3, with 7 bases identical to TRBD2. Germline V lookup: CDR1 MNHEY, CDR2 SVGAGI. CDR3 length equals 11 residues.

This chain uses TRBV5-1 with TRBJ2-3; 11 bases are a match to TRBD2. Germline-derived CDR1 and CDR2 are SGHRS and YFSETQ. The trim removed 4 bases at V and 6 bases at J, leaving 7 bases unmatched. The CDR3 extends over 15 amino acids. CDR3 region: CASSTWTSGSDTQYF. The CDR3 coding sequence is TGCGCCAGCAGCACCTGGACTAGCGGGTCGGATACGCAGTATTTT.

The CDR3 nucleotides are TGCGCCAGCAGCTTCGACAGGGCTGGGGGAGAGACCCAGTACTTC. Translation: CASSFDRAGGETQYF. This rearrangement joins TRBV5-1 to TRBJ2-5; 7 nucleotides align to TRBD1. Germline V lookup: CDR1 SGHRS, CDR2 YFSETQ. The ends lost 2 bases at V and 4 bases at J; junction bases unmatched: 8. The CDR3 extends over 15 amino acids.

This chain connects TRBV19 to TRBJ2-1; TRBD2 might be the D (5 bases). The CDR3 length is 15 residues. Deletions cut 7 bases from V and 0 bases from J, with 13 bases between. The germline V gene has CDR1 LNHDA and CDR2 SQIVND (reference sequence). CDR3 sequence reads: CASKEGYSSYNEQFF. CDR3 in DNA: TGTGCCAGTAAAGAGGGTTACAGCTCCTACAATGAGCAGTTCTTC.

This clone showed up just a few times. CDR3 nucleotides: TGTGCCAGCAGCTTGGGGGCAGGGGGATCCTACGAGCAGTACGTC. Its protein is CASSLGAGGSYEQYV. V is TRBV5-8 and J is TRBJ2-7, with 7 bases aligning to TRBD1. Germline assignment: CDR1 SGHTS and CDR2 YDEGEE. Losses at the gene ends were 0 bases for V and 1 base for J; bases not matched to a gene: 4. The CDR3 totals 15 residues.

The rearrangement links TRBV6-6 to TRBJ2-7; 7 nucleotides agree with TRBD1. J gave up 5 bases and V 5 bases, and 3 bases lay outside the gene matches. CDR3 length equals 12 residues. Germline loops: CDR1 MNHNY, CDR2 SVGAGI (reference sequence). CDR3 in amino acids: CASSPDRDEQYV. CDR3 sequence (DNA): TGTGCCAGCAGTCCTGACAGGGACGAGCAGTACGTC.

For this clone: Within the sample, other DNA sequences also encode this same CDR3. J is TRBJ1-1 and V is TRBV12-3 or TRBV12-4; a weak D match, TRBD1 (5 bases). The CDR3 runs 12 residues. Trimming took off 2 bases at V and 4 bases at J, with 5 bases between the two ends. The CDR3 protein is CASSLRGTEAFF. CDR3 sequence (DNA): TGTGCCAGCAGTTTAAGGGGCACTGAAGCTTTCTTT.

The chain has TRBV6-5 and TRBJ1-2; possible D gene TRBD1, 5 bases. Trimming pared 2 bases from V and 3 bases from J, leaving 13 bases between. This CDR3 has 15 amino acids. CDR1 MNHEY and CDR2 SVGAGI come from the germline V gene. This CDR3 is CASSYDPGQYYGYTF. The CDR3 DNA follows: TGTGCCAGCAGTTACGACCCAGGGCAATACTATGGCTACACCTTC.

V and J are TRBV7-9 and TRBJ1-2; D is possibly TRBD1 (5 bases). Trimming removed 5 bases at V and 4 bases at J, with 11 bases between. This CDR3 contains 13 residues. CDR1 is SEHNR, CDR2 FQNEAQ, per germline (reference sequence). The CDR3 protein is CASSPGTGYGYTF. The DNA for the CDR3 is TGTGCCAGCAGCCCAGGAACAGGCTATGGCTACACCTTC.